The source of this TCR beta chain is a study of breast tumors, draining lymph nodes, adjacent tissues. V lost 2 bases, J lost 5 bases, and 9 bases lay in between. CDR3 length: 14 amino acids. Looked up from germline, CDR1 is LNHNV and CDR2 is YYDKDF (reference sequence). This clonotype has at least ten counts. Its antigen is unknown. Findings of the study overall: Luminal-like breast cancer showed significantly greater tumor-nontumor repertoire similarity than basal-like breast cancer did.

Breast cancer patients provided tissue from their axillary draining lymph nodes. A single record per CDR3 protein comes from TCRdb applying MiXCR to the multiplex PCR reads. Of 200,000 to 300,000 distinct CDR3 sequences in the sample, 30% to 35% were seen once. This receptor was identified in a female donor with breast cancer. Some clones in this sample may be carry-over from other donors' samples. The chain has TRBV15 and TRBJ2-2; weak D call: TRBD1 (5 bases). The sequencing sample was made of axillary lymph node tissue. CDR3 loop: CATSRNTGTGELFF. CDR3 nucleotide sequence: TGTGCCACCAGCAGAAACACAGGTACCGGGGAGCTGTTTTTT.